Listed here is a single T cell receptor (beta chain). The record originates from a study of PD-L1 blockade in urothelial cancer. Study at large: In the mid-2010s therapy began: atezolizumab 1,200 mg intravenously every 3 weeks. Male patients with bladder-origin urothelial cancer numbered most of the 29.

CDR3 size: 16 residues. V trimming: 4 bases; J trimming: 6 bases; junction bases outside the gene matches: 11. The germline gives CDR1 SGHVS, CDR2 FQNEAQ. Time point of the sample: peripheral blood 6 weeks after treatment start. Only in-frame clones appear in the TCRdb table, and some are missing; sequencing was by immunoSEQ multiplex PCR. The sample records fewer than 50,000 clones, approximately 86% being singletons. Specimen: PBMCs, collected around atezolizumab (anti-PD-L1) treatment. This rearrangement joins TRBV7-8 to TRBJ1-5; TRBD1 aligns across 8 bases. This sequence originates from a man aged 60 to 75 with urothelial cancer. In DNA, the CDR3 is TGTGCCAGCAGCTCCTCCGGGCAGGGGGCCCGTCAGCCCCAGCATTTT. As protein: CASSSSGQGARQPQHF.